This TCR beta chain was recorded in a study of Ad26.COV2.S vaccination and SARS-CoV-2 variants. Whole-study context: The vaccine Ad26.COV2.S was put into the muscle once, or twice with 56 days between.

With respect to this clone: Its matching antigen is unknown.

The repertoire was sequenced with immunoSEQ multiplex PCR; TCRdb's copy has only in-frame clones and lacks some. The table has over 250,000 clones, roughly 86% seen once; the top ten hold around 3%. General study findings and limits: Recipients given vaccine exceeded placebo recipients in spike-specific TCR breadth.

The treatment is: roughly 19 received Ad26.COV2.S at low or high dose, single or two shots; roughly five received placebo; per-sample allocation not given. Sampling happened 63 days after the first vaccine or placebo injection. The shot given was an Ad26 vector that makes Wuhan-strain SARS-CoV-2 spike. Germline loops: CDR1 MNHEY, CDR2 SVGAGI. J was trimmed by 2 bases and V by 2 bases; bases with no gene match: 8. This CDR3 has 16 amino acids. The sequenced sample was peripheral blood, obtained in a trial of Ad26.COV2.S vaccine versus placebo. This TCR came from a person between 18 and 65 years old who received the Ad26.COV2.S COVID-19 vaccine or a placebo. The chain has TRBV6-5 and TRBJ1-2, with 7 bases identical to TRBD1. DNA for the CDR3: TGTGCCAGCAGTTACCGCTGGGAGGGGGCGAACTATGGCTACACCTTC. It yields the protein CASSYRWEGANYGYTF.